This T cell receptor (beta chain) is drawn from a study of cytomegalovirus exposure and HLA in healthy donors. Overall study findings and caveats: TCR association rates varied by HLA locus in a later analysis, with DRB1 highest and HLA-C lowest. Another analysis was done later, and it associated over 15,000 TCR beta sequences with HLA alleles at 0.05 false discovery rate.

Only a few counts were recorded for this clone. Its antigen is unknown. Primers: 60 Vbeta forward and 13 Jbeta reverse. Using immunoSEQ multiplex PCR, the repertoire was profiled, and TCRdb retains in-frame clones only, with some absent. This table has roughly 120,000 clones, roughly 15% appearing once. Healthy bone marrow donors made up the donors. Deletions cut 5 bases from V and 2 bases from J, with 16 bases between. Germline V gene lookup returns CDR1 MDHEN and CDR2 SYDVKM. There are 16 residues in the CDR3. The clonotype was recovered from a woman aged 18 to 35 in good health and CMV-seronegative. This chain links TRBV28 with TRBJ1-3; D is undetermined. The specimen was PBMCs. CDR3 amino acids: CASSLGPGRAGNTIYF. DNA for the CDR3: TGTGCCAGCAGTCTGGGCCCCGGGAGGGCTGGAAACACCATATATTTT.